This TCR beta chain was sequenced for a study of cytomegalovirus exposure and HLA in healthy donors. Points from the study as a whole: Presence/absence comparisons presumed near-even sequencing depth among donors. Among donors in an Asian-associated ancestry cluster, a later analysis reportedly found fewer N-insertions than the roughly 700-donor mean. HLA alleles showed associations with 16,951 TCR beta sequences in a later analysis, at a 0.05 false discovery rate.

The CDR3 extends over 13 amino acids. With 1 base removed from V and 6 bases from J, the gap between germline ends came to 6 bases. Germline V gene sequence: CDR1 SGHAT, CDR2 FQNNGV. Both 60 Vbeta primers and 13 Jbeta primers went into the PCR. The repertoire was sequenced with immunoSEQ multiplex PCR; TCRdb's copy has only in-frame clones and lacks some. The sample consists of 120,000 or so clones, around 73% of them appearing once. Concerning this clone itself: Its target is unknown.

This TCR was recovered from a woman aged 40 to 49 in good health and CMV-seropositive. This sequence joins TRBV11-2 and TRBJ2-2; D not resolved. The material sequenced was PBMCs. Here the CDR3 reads CASSLVLAGELFF. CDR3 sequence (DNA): TGTGCCAGCAGCTTAGTCCTCGCCGGGGAGCTGTTTTTT.